This T cell receptor beta chain was retrieved from a study of blood T cell repertoires in COVID-19. On the study more broadly: Spain, Italy and the United States supplied samples that represented acute and convalescent COVID-19.

Trimming cost V 3 bases and J 4 bases, with 10 bases left between them. The germline V gene encodes CDR1 SNHLY and CDR2 FYNNEI. The CDR3 has 13 amino acids. The table came from immunoSEQ multiplex PCR; TCRdb's copy has only in-frame clones and leaves some out. The table lists around 210,000 clones, around three quarters of them singletons. This TCR came from a woman in her seventies with acute or convalescent COVID-19. Sequenced: peripheral blood. The V and J genes are TRBV2 and TRBJ2-7; weak D call: TRBD1 (5 bases). This CDR3 reads CASSDRTTYEQYF. CDR3 nucleotide sequence: TGTGCCAGCAGTGATAGGACAACTTACGAGCAGTACTTC.